Listed here is a single TCR beta chain. Its antigen is currently unknown. Extracted RNA was reverse transcribed into cDNA, the sequencing template. Repertoires were generated with immunoSEQ multiplex PCR, while TCRdb's copy carries only in-frame clones and drops some. This sample has about 150,000 clones; 55% to 65% occur once, and the top ten carry about 4.9%. Sorting from PBMCs produced CD4+ and CD8+ T cells. The source of the sample is a study of CD8+ T cells in alopecia areata. Study results and limitations: Possibly as an HLA-related effect, TCR sharing across patients appeared less clear than in mice. Alphabeta T cells residing in normal skin are also sequenced in scalp samples.

This CDR3 region has 14 residues. CDR1 and CDR2 (germline): SQVTM, ANQGSEA. The J segment lost 4 bases and the V segment lost 4 bases, leaving 8 bases of the junction unmatched. The receptor was derived from a human donor in good health. This chain links TRBV29-1 with TRBJ2-3, with 7 bases lining up with TRBD2. Input material: CD4+ T cells sorted from blood. CDR3 DNA: TGCAGCGTTGCCATCGCGGGAGCAGCAGATACGCAGTATTTT. It is translated as CSVAIAGAADTQYF.